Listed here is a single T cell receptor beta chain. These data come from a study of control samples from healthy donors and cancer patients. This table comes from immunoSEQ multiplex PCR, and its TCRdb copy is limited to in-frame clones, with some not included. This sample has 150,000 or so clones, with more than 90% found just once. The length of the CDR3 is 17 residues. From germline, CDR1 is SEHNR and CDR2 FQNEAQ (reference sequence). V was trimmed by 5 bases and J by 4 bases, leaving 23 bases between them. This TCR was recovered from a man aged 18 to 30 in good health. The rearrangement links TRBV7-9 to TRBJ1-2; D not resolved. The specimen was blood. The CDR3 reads CASSQVRPGERVYGYTF. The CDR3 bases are TGTGCCAGCAGCCAAGTCCGACCCGGTGAACGGGTCTATGGCTACACCTTC. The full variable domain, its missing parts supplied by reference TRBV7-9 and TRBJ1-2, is DTGVSQNPRHKITKRGQNVTFRCDPISEHNRLYWYRQTLGQGPEFLTYFQNEAQLEKSRLLSDRFSAERPKGSFSTLEIQRTEQGDSAMYLCASSQVRPGERVYGYTFGSGTRLTVV.